This TCR beta chain derives from a study of Tregs in tolerant kidney transplant recipients. Thawed PBMCs were FACS-sorted into unstimulated CD4+CD25+CD127- regulatory T cells, CD4+CD25- non-regulatory cells, CD4 and CD8 cells. In regard to this clone: What it binds is not known.

Whole-study findings and limits: This study did not directly address biological reproducibility.

From germline, CDR1 is SGHDT and CDR2 YYEEEE. The CDR3 has 13 residues. The V end lost 0 bases, the J end lost 6 bases, and 9 bases lay between the germline ends. Sequencing was performed with immunoSEQ multiplex PCR; in TCRdb, only in-frame clones are kept and a portion is missing. In the table there are approximately 260,000 clones, about four fifths of which are singletons. The sequence came from a human donor in good health. The sequencing input was CD4+ T cells from blood. The V call is TRBV5-6, the J call TRBJ1-1; D is ambiguous. The CDR3 loop is CASSLGRFAEAFF. As DNA, the CDR3 is TGTGCCAGCAGCTTGGGGCGGTTCGCTGAAGCTTTCTTT.